Following are 18 T cell receptor beta chains from one sample sequenced in a study of blood T cells in healthy people across ages. Primed by a sample-barcoded 5' primer and a J-beta primer mix, a second PCR proceeded for roughly 7 to 12 cycles. TCRdb fed the 5' RACE reads into MiXCR, producing one record per CDR3 protein. The sample consists of roughly 700,000 distinct CDR3 sequences, 25% of them appearing once. This sample also belongs to another study, concerning T cells of mothers and their children.

Sequencing input: blood. These receptors all stem from a boy aged 10-17 years in good health.

The chain has TRBV4-3 and TRBJ2-5; 12 bases agree with TRBD2. V shed 4 bases, J shed 5 bases, and the junction held 11 bases outside the gene matches. The CDR3 contains 17 residues. CDR1 and CDR2 (germline): LGHNA, YSLEER. CDR3 DNA: TGCGCCAGCAGCCTTCAAGTAGGACTAGCGGGGATGGAGACCCAGTACTTC. Protein: CASSLQVGLAGMETQYF.

V is TRBV5-1 and J is TRBJ2-1, with 9 bases matching TRBD1. Germline V gene lookup returns CDR1 SGHRS and CDR2 YFSETQ. V dropped 0 bases and J dropped 6; count of bases not matched to a gene: 4. The CDR3 covers 15 residues. This CDR3 is CASSLDGTGFNEQFF. The CDR3 region has the DNA TGCGCCAGCAGCTTGGACGGGACAGGGTTCAATGAGCAGTTCTTC.

V gene TRBV3-1 combines with J gene TRBJ2-7; D might be TRBD1 (7 bases). Germline V gives CDR1 LGHDT, CDR2 YNNKEL (reference sequence). With 1 base removed from V and 7 bases from J, the gap between germline ends came to 20 bases. CDR3 length equals 16 residues. The CDR3 spells CASSQGEDRIWYEQYF. CDR3 nucleotide sequence: TGTGCCAGCAGCCAAGGGGAGGACAGGATTTGGTATGAGCAGTACTTC.

In DNA, the CDR3 is TGTGCCAGCAGCTCGGTCCTGGGCTCCTACGAGCAGTACTTC. Protein product: CASSSVLGSYEQYF. This chain uses TRBV7-6 with TRBJ2-7; D unresolved. Trimming left V 4 bases short and J 0 bases short, with 10 bases between. Germline CDR1 SGHVS, CDR2 FNYEAQ. The length of the CDR3 is 14 residues.

The CDR3 is CASSVEAFSYEQYF. The CDR3 bases are TGTGCCAGCAGCGTAGAGGCGTTCTCCTACGAGCAGTACTTC. This chain connects TRBV9 to TRBJ2-7; D unclear. Germline-derived CDR1 and CDR2 are SGDLS and YYNGEE. The CDR3 extends over 14 amino acids. V was clipped by 0 bases and J by 0 bases, with 7 bases between them.

The chain recombines TRBV4-1 with TRBJ2-1; D is undetermined. The end of the DNA aligns better with TRBJ2-5, so the J call may be wrong. CDR3 length equals 15 residues. CDR1 and CDR2 (germline): MGHRA, YSYEKL. As DNA, the CDR3 is TGCGCCAGCAGCCGATTCTTTCGGGTCCGGGAGACCCAGTACTTC. Protein product: CASSRFFRVRETQYF.

This sequence joins TRBV9 and TRBJ1-1, with unresolved D. Per germline, CDR1 SGDLS and CDR2 YYNGEE. V shed 4 bases and J shed 0 bases, with 7 bases lying between them. CDR3 length: 13 amino acids. The CDR3 DNA is TGTGCCAGCAGCTCCCGTATGAACACTGAAGCTTTCTTT. Protein: CASSSRMNTEAFF. The variable domain in full, completed from reference TRBV9 and TRBJ1-1, reads DSGVTQTPKHLITATGQRVTLRCSPRSGDLSVYWYQQSLDQGLQFLIQYYNGEERAKGNILERFSAQQFPDLHSELNLSSLELGDSALYFCASSSRMNTEAFFGQGTRLTVV.

This chain joins TRBV7-2 and TRBJ1-4; D remains ambiguous. The V and J ends lost 0 bases and 7 bases respectively, with 15 bases between them. The CDR3 covers 16 residues. CDR1 SGHTA and CDR2 FQGNSA come from the germline V gene. CDR3 nucleotides: TGTGCCAGCAGCTTAGCGCCCAGACGGGTGGGTGAAAAACTGTTTTTT. As protein: CASSLAPRRVGEKLFF.

In its sample, this clonotype was seen a few times. This rearrangement joins TRBV3-1 to TRBJ2-3, with D maybe TRBD2 (5 bases). Deletions cut 3 bases from V and 4 bases from J, with 8 bases between. Germline values: CDR1 LGHDT, CDR2 YNNKEL (reference sequence). This CDR3 spans 13 amino acids. CDR3 bases: TGTGCCAGCAGCCACCTCGGGGCAGATACGCAGTATTTT. Residues: CASSHLGADTQYF.

The V and J genes are TRBV28 and TRBJ1-1; TRBD1 is a possible D gene (5 bases). The V and J ends lost 4 bases and 10 bases respectively, with 13 bases between them. CDR1 and CDR2 from the germline V gene are MDHEN and SYDVKM. This CDR3 is built from 12 residues. CDR3 loop: CASSSGDSIAFF. The CDR3 DNA is TGTGCCAGCAGTTCTGGGGACTCGATAGCTTTCTTT.

This clonotype was seen more than once but under ten times. The chain employs TRBV7-2 and TRBJ2-5; 9 bases are shared with TRBD2. Losses at the gene ends were 6 bases for V and 4 bases for J; bases not matched to a gene: 15. CDR1 and CDR2 (germline): SGHTA, FQGNSA. The CDR3 loop spans 17 amino acids. Written as DNA, the CDR3 is TGTGCCAGCAGTTCGACCCCGGGACTAGCAACGAGAGAGACCCAGTACTTC. Protein sequence: CASSSTPGLATRETQYF.

The V call is TRBV9, the J call TRBJ2-5; TRBD2 aligns across 7 bases. CDR3 length equals 14 residues. J was trimmed by 5 bases and V by 4 bases; bases with no gene match: 8. The V gene's germline CDR1 is SGDLS and CDR2 YYNGEE. The CDR3 sequence is CASSPAGIQETQYF. The CDR3 nucleotides are TGTGCCAGCAGCCCAGCGGGGATCCAGGAGACCCAGTACTTC.

The chain is built from TRBV7-2 and TRBJ2-5, with D possibly matching TRBD2 (6 bases). Germline-derived CDR1 and CDR2 are SGHTA and FQGNSA. The V end lost 3 bases, the J end lost 2 bases, and 10 bases lay between the germline ends. The CDR3 contains 14 residues. The CDR3 coding sequence is TGTGCCAGCAGCTTTGTAGCGGCTCAAGAGACCCAGTACTTC. Amino acid sequence: CASSFVAAQETQYF.

The genes are TRBV4-3 and TRBJ2-7; 7 bases line up with TRBD1. The V segment lost 0 bases and the J segment 3 bases; nucleotides outside the gene matches: 5. The CDR3 length is 15 residues. CDR1 is LGHNA and CDR2 is YSLEER in the germline V gene. In DNA form, the CDR3 reads TGCGCCAGCAGCCAAGAATCTTCAGGGGGCTACGAGCAGTACTTC. Protein product: CASSQESSGGYEQYF.

This clonotype was detected a few times. The rearrangement uses TRBV12-3 or TRBV12-4 and TRBJ1-2; D unresolved. This CDR3 region has 14 residues. Trimming removed 3 bases from V and 4 bases from J, with 12 bases in between. The CDR3 is CASSFETLSYGYTF. The DNA for the CDR3 is TGTGCCAGCAGTTTTGAAACGTTAAGCTATGGCTACACCTTC.

This chain connects TRBV2 to TRBJ1-2, with 7 bases matching TRBD1. This CDR3 has 14 amino acids. V was pared by 5 bases and J by 6 bases, with 9 bases of the junction left unmatched. Germline-derived CDR1 and CDR2 are SNHLY and FYNNEI. The CDR3 sequence is CASSLRDTGDGYTF. The CDR3 nucleotides are TGTGCCAGCAGTCTTAGGGATACAGGGGATGGCTACACCTTC. Drawing the rest from reference TRBV2 and TRBJ1-2, the complete variable domain is EPEVTQTPSHQVTQMGQEVILRCVPISNHLYFYWYRQILGQKVEFLVSFYNNEISEKSEIFDDQFSVERPDGSNFTLKIRSTKLEDSAMYFCASSLRDTGDGYTFGSGTRLTVV.

V usage is TRBV6-1 and J usage is TRBJ1-5, with D tentatively TRBD1 (6 bases). This CDR3 is 14 amino acids long. V lost 5 bases, J lost 6 bases, and 14 bases lay in between. Germline assignment: CDR1 MNHNS and CDR2 SASEGT. CDR3 residues: CASSTRTDGQPQHF. For the CDR3, the DNA is TGTGCCAGCAGTACCCGGACAGACGGTCAGCCCCAGCATTTT.

This clonotype was observed a few times. The chain links TRBV6-2 or TRBV6-3 to TRBJ2-3; 11 bases fit TRBD2. The germline CDR1 and CDR2 sequences are MNHEY and SVGEGT. With V trimmed by 6 bases and J by 10 bases, 6 bases remained unmatched. The CDR3 has 13 amino acids. The CDR3 here is CASRKGLADAQYF. For the CDR3, the DNA is TGTGCCAGCAGAAAGGGACTAGCGGATGCGCAGTATTTT.